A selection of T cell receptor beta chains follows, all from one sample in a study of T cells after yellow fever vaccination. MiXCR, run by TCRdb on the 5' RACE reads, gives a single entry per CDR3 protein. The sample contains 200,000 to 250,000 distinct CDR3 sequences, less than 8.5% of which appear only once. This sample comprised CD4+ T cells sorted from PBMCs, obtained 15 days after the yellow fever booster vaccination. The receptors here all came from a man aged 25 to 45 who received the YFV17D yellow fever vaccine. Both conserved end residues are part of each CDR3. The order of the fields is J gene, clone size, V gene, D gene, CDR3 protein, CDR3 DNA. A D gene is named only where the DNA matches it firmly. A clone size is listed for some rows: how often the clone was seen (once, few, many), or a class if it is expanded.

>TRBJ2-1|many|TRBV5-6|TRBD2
CASSFSGTSGKRQFF
TGTGCCAGCAGCTTCTCCGGGACTAGCGGGAAGCGGCAGTTCTTC
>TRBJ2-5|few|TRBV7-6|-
CASSLSSFETQYF
TGTGCCAGCAGCTTAAGTTCCTTTGAGACCCAGTACTTC
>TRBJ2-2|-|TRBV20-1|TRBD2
CSARDHTSGRANTGELFF
TGCAGTGCTAGAGATCACACTAGCGGGAGGGCGAACACCGGGGAGCTGTTTTTT
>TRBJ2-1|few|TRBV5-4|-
CASSFPGSSYNEQFF
TGTGCCAGCAGCTTTCCCGGTAGCTCCTACAATGAGCAGTTCTTC
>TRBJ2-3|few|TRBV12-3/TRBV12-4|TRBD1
CASSDRVTDTQYF
TGTGCCAGCAGCGACAGGGTCACAGATACGCAGTATTTT
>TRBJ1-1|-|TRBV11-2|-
CASRLPGRRNTEAFF
TGTGCCAGCCGATTACCGGGACGGAGGAACACTGAAGCTTTCTTT
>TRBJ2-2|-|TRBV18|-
CASSLLSTGLTGELFF
TGTGCCAGCTCACTTCTGAGTACAGGCCTCACCGGGGAGCTGTTTTTT
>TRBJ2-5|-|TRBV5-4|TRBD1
CASRPTGGVGETQYF
TGTGCCAGCAGGCCTACAGGGGGAGTAGGAGAGACCCAGTACTTC
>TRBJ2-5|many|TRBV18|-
CASSPYAGAAETQYF
TGTGCCAGCTCACCGTATGCGGGGGCCGCAGAGACCCAGTACTTC
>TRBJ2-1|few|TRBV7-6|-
CASSFRDEEDEQFF
TGTGCCAGCAGCTTCCGGGACGAAGAGGATGAGCAGTTCTTC
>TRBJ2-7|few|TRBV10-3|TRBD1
CASSSRTGVSYEQYF
TGTGCCAGCTCCAGCAGGACAGGGGTTTCCTACGAGCAGTACTTC
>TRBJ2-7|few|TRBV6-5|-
CASRPPGLSEQYF
TGTGCCAGCAGACCCCCAGGGTTGAGTGAGCAGTACTTC
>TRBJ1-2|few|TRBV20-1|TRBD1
CSARVVSGTGTGGYTF
TGCAGTGCTAGAGTTGTATCCGGGACAGGGACTGGTGGCTACACCTTC
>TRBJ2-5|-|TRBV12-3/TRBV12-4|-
CASTKGETQYF
TGTGCCAGCACCAAAGGGGAGACCCAGTACTTC
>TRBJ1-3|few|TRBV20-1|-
CSARAPIQGLSGNTIYF
TGCAGTGCTAGAGCCCCCATACAGGGTTTATCTGGAAACACCATATATTTT
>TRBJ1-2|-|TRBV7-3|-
CASSLTRVPGGYTF
TGTGCCAGCAGCTTAACGAGGGTCCCAGGGGGCTACACCTTC
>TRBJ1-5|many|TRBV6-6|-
CASSLGQPQHF
TGTGCCAGCAGTTTGGGTCAGCCCCAGCATTTT
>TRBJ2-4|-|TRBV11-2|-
CASSDPGRTIVAKNIQYF
TGTGCCAGCAGCGATCCGGGACGGACAATTGTAGCCAAAAACATTCAGTACTTC
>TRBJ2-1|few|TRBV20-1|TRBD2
CSALLAGGPSDNEQFF
TGCAGTGCTCTTTTAGCGGGAGGGCCCTCGGACAATGAGCAGTTCTTC
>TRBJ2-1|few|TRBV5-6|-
CASSLELRRSYNEQFF
TGTGCCAGCAGCTTGGAGTTGAGGAGGTCCTACAATGAGCAGTTCTTC
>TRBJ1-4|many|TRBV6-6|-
CASRQTREKLFF
TGTGCCAGCAGGCAGACCCGTGAAAAACTGTTTTTT
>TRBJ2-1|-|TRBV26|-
CASSQPMASSYNEQFF
TGCGCCAGCAGTCAGCCGATGGCGAGCTCCTACAATGAGCAGTTCTTC
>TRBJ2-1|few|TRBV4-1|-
CASSRKFSGSVWGEQFF
TGCGCCAGCAGCCGGAAGTTTAGCGGTTCAGTATGGGGTGAGCAGTTCTTC
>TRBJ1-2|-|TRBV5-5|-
CASSLAAARGEDGYTF
TGTGCCAGCAGCTTGGCCGCCGCCAGGGGAGAAGATGGCTACACCTTC